This T cell receptor (beta chain) originates from a study of synovial regulatory T cells in juvenile arthritis. Only in-frame clones appear in the TCRdb table, and some are missing; sequencing was by immunoSEQ multiplex PCR. Seen in this sample are 9,000 to 10,000 clones; the ten most common clones hold under 2.5%. The CDR3 spans 13 residues. No DNA accompanies this entry. Germline V gene sequence: CDR1 SGHTA, CDR2 FQGNSA. The sequencing input was Treg cells from blood. Described subset: remaining (HLA-DR-negative) circulating blood Treg cells. The origin of this receptor is a donor aged 2-35 years with juvenile idiopathic arthritis. This chain connects TRBV7-2 to TRBJ2-7. CDR3 amino acids: CASRRDLPYEQYF.